This T cell receptor beta chain was identified in a study of blood T cells in healthy people across ages. This clonotype was found a few times. Germline CDR1 reads MNHEY; CDR2 reads SVGEGT. V shed 6 bases, J shed 3 bases, and the junction held 9 bases outside the gene matches. The CDR3 extends over 15 amino acids. A second PCR, run for about 7 to 11 cycles, used a sample-barcoded 5' primer plus a J-beta primer mix. TCRdb itself ran the 5' RACE reads through MiXCR, one entry per CDR3 protein. The sample lists approximately 670,000 distinct CDR3 sequences, around two fifths occurring once. The TCR comes from a man older than 75 in good health. The sample was blood. The chain couples TRBV6-2 or TRBV6-3 to TRBJ2-7; 9 bases line up with TRBD1. The CDR3 loop is CASSRPDRGNYEQYF. In nucleotides, the CDR3 is TGTGCCAGCAGCCGGCCCGACAGGGGGAACTACGAGCAGTACTTC.